Given below is one T cell receptor beta chain in context. Through a sample-barcoded 5' primer and a J-beta primer mix, a second PCR was run for 7 to 11 cycles. MiXCR, applied by TCRdb to the 5' RACE reads, yields one record per CDR3 protein. The sample lists hundreds of thousands of distinct CDR3 sequences; around 50% were seen once. For every donor, a draw yielded about 9.7 milliliters of peripheral blood. The source of the sample is a study of blood T cells in healthy people across ages. The TCR originated in a man aged 40-49 years in good health. The sequenced sample was blood.

CDR3: CASSYSPWTRRRETQYF. In DNA form, the CDR3 reads TGTGCCAGCAGTTACTCCCCGTGGACTCGTAGACGTGAGACCCAGTACTTC. This rearrangement joins TRBV6-2 or TRBV6-3 to TRBJ2-7, with a possible D match to TRBD2 (5 bases). The J call may be mistaken, given a closer DNA end match to TRBJ2-5. CDR1 MNHEY and CDR2 SVGEGT come from the germline V gene. The CDR3 is 17 residues long.